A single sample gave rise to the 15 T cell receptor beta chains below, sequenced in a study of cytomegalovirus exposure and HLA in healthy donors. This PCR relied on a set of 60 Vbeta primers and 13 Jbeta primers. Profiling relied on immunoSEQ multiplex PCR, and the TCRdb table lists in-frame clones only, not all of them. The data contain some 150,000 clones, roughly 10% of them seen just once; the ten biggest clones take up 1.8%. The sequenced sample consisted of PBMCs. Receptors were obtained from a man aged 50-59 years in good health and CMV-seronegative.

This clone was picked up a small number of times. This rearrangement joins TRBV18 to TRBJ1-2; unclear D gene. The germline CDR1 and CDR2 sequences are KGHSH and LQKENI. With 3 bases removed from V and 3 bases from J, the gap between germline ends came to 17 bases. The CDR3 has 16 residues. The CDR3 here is CASSPDSGYRDYGYTF. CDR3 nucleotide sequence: TGTGCCAGCTCACCCGACTCGGGGTATCGGGACTATGGCTACACCTTC.

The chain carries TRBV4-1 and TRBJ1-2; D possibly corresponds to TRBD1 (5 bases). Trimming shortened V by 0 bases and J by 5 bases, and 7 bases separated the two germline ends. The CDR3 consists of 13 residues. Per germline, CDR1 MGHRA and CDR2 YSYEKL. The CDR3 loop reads CASSQDGAYGYTF. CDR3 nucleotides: TGCGCCAGCAGCCAAGATGGGGCTTATGGCTACACCTTC.

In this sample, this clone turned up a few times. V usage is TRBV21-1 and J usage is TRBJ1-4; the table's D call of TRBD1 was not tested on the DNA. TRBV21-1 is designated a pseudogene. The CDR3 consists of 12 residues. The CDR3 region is CASSTCGTGSRF. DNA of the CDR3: TGTGCCAGCAGCACTTGCGGAACAGGGTCTCGTTTT.

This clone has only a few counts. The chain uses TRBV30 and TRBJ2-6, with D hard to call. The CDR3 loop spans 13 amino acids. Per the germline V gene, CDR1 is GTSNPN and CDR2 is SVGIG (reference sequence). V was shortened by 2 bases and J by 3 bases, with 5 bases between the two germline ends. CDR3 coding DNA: TGTGCCTGGAGTCAAAATGGGGCCAACGTCCTGACTTTC. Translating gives CAWSQNGANVLTF. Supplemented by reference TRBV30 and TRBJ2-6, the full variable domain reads SQTIHQWPATLVQPVGSPLSLECTVEGTSNPNLYWYRQAAGRGLQLLFYSVGIGQISSEVPQNLSASRPQDRQFILSSKKLLLSDSGFYLCAWSQNGANVLTFGAGSRLTVL.

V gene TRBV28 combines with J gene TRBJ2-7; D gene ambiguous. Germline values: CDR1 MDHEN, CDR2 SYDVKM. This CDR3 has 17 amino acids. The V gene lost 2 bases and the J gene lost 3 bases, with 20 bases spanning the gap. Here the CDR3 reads CASSLNSAATNIYEQYF. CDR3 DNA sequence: TGTGCCAGCAGTTTAAATTCGGCGGCTACCAATATCTACGAGCAGTACTTC.

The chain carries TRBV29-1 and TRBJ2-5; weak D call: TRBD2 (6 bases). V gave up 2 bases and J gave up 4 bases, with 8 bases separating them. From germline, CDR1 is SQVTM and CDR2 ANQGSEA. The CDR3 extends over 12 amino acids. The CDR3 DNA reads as TGCAGCGTTGAAATGGGGGGAGAGACCCAGTACTTC. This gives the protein CSVEMGGETQYF.

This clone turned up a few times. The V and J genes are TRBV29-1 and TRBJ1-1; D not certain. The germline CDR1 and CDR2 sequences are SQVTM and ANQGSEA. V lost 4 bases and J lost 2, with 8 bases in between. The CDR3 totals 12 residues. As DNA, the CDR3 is TGCAGCGTTGTCGCGGTTAACACTGAAGCTTTCTTT. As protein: CSVVAVNTEAFF.

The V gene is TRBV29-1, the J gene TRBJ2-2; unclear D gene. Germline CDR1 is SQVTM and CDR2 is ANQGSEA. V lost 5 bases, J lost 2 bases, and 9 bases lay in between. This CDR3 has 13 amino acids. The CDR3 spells CSVNLLNTGELFF. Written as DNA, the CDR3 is TGCAGCGTTAACTTGCTAAACACCGGGGAGCTGTTTTTT.

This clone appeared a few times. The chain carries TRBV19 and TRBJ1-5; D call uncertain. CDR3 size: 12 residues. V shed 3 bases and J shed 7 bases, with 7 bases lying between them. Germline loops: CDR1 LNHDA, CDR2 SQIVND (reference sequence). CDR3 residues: CASSIELQPQHF. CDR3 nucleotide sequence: TGTGCCAGTAGTATCGAACTGCAGCCCCAGCATTTT.

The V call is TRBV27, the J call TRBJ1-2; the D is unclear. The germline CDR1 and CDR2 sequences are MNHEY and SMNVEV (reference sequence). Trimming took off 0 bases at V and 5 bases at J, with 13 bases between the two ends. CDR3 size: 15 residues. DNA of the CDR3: TGTGCCAGCAGTTTATCGGCAGTGAATTGGTATGGCTACACCTTC. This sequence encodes CASSLSAVNWYGYTF.

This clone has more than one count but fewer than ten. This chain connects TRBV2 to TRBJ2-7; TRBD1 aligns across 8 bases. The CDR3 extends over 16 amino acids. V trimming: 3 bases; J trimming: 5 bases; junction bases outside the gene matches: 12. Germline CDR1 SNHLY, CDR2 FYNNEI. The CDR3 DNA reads TGTGCCAGCAGTGATGACCAGGGACAGGTCCTCGACGAGCAGTACTTC. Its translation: CASSDDQGQVLDEQYF.

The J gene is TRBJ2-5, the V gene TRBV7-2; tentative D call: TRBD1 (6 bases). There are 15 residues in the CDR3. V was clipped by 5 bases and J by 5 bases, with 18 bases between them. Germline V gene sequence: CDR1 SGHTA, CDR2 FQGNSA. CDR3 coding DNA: TGTGCCAGCAGCCCCGTCAGGGGCGGTGATGAGACCCAGTACTTC. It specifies CASSPVRGGDETQYF.

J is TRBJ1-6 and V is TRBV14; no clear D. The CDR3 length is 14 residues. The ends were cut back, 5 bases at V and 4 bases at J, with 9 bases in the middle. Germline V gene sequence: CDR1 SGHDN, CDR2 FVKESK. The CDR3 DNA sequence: TGTGCCAGCAGCAAGAGGGAGTATAATTCACCCCTCCACTTT. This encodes CASSKREYNSPLHF.

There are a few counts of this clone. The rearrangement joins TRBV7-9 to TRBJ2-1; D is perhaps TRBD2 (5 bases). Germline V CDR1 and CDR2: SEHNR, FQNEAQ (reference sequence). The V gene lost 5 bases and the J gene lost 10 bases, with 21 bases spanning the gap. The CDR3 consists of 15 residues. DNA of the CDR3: TGTGCCAGCAGCCTCCGGGGAGAGCTCTCGGGGGAGCAGTTCTTC. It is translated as CASSLRGELSGEQFF.

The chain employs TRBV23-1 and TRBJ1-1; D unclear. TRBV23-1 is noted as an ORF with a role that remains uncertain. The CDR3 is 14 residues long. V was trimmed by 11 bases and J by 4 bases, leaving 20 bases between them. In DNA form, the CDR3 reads TGCGCCGCGCTGAAAAAGGGCGCGGGCACTGAAGCTTTCTTT. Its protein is CAALKKGAGTEAFF.